The 25 T cell receptor beta chains reported below all come from one sample, sequenced in a study of Graves' ophthalmopathy and Graves' hyperthyroidism. Amplification of the TCR beta CDR3 regions used RNA transcripts (as template). The library came from an HTBI-primed first-round RT-PCR and a second-round multiplex PCR. TCRdb reprocessed the multiplex PCR reads via MiXCR and lists one record per CDR3 protein. The sample lists about half a million distinct CDR3 sequences, around 15% seen once, with approximately 9.8% in the top ten. The sequenced sample consisted of blood. Source of these receptors: a woman in her 30s with Graves' ophthalmopathy.

Note on this clonotype: This may stem from a read error, because a much larger clone lies one nucleotide away. V is TRBV2 and J is TRBJ1-3; no clear D gene. CDR1 is SNHLY and CDR2 is FYNNEI in the germline V gene. This CDR3 region has 14 residues. This CDR3 reads CASSEGSVGNAIYF. The CDR3, as DNA: TGTGCCAGCAGTGAGGGGTCAGTGGGAAACGCCATATATTTT.

Many counts were recorded for this clonotype. The V and J genes are TRBV2 and TRBJ2-7; 9 bases align to TRBD1. After removal of 6 bases from V and 6 bases from J, the junction contained 12 bases not matched to a gene. Per the germline V gene, CDR1 is SNHLY and CDR2 is FYNNEI. CDR3 length: 15 amino acids. Written as DNA, the CDR3 is TGTGCCAGCAGGGAAACGACAGGGGGGCTACTCGAGCAGTACTTC. This translates into CASRETTGGLLEQYF. The variable domain in full, completed from reference TRBV2 and TRBJ2-7, reads EPEVTQTPSHQVTQMGQEVILRCVPISNHLYFYWYRQILGQKVEFLVSFYNNEISEKSEIFDDQFSVERPDGSNFTLKIRSTKLEDSAMYFCASRETTGGLLEQYFGPGTRLTVT.

This clonotype came up many times. The chain employs TRBV12-3 or TRBV12-4 and TRBJ1-6; 8 bases fit TRBD1. V trimming: 4 bases; J trimming: 9 bases; junction bases outside the gene matches: 5. The CDR3 contains 14 residues. The CDR3 DNA is TGTGCCAGCAGTTCTGGACAGGGAAGTTCACCCCTCCACTTT. Translated: CASSSGQGSSPLHF.

This clonotype was seen ten or more times. The chain recombines TRBV6-1 with TRBJ2-7; tentative D call: TRBD2 (5 bases). CDR1 MNHNS and CDR2 SASEGT come from the germline V gene. V was pared by 8 bases and J by 3 bases, with 17 bases between. The CDR3 is 14 residues long. CDR3 sequence (DNA): TGTGCCAGCTCGACCCCCCGGGGTGGCTACGAGCAGTACTTC. Its translation is CASSTPRGGYEQYF.

In this sample, this clonotype turned up many times. The chain recombines TRBV20-1 with TRBJ2-3; D is uncertain. Trimming took off 5 bases at V and 5 bases at J, with 11 bases between the two ends. CDR3 size: 12 residues. Germline V CDR1 and CDR2: DFQATT, SNEGSKA (reference sequence). The CDR3 reads CSAPDLLDTQYF. The DNA for the CDR3 is TGCAGTGCTCCCGATCTCCTAGATACGCAGTATTTT.

This clonotype has ten or more counts. The genes are TRBV12-3 or TRBV12-4 and TRBJ2-5; D is possibly TRBD2 (5 bases). The CDR3 consists of 14 residues. The V and J ends lost 7 bases and 1 base respectively, with 13 bases between them. The CDR3 region is CASTVAGSQETQYF. The CDR3 coding sequence is TGTGCCAGCACCGTGGCGGGTAGCCAAGAGACCCAGTACTTC.

This clonotype was seen ten or more times. V and J are TRBV12-3 or TRBV12-4 and TRBJ1-6; D is uncertain. V was shortened by 2 bases and J by 7 bases, with 12 bases between the two germline ends. The CDR3 has 15 residues. The CDR3 DNA follows: TGTGCCAGCAGTTTAAACAACCTGAAAAATTCACCCCTCCACTTT. Protein product: CASSLNNLKNSPLHF.

This clonotype was observed many times. The chain links TRBV5-6 to TRBJ2-7; either TRBD1 or TRBD2 may supply D (5 bases each). Trimming removed 0 bases from V and 6 bases from J, with 19 bases in between. The CDR3 covers 16 residues. Germline assignment: CDR1 SGHDT and CDR2 YYEEEE. CDR3 in amino acids: CASSLAGTDEIFEQYF. The CDR3, as DNA: TGTGCCAGCAGCTTGGCCGGGACGGACGAAATATTCGAGCAGTACTTC. The variable domain in full, with the rest retrieved from reference TRBV5-6 and TRBJ2-7, is DAGVTQSPTHLIKTRGQQVTLRCSPKSGHDTVSWYQQALGQGPQFIFQYYEEEERQRGNFPDRFSGHQFPNYSSELNVNALLLGDSALYLCASSLAGTDEIFEQYFGPGTRLTVT.

This rearrangement joins TRBV19 to TRBJ1-5; 9 positions match TRBD1. This CDR3 has 15 amino acids. The V and J ends lost 6 bases and 0 bases, in that order; junction bases with no gene match: 3. Germline assignment: CDR1 LNHDA and CDR2 SQIVND (reference sequence). The CDR3 DNA is TGTGCCAGTAGGGGACAGGGAAATAGCAATCAGCCCCAGCATTTT. Amino acid sequence: CASRGQGNSNQPQHF.

This clonotype showed up many times. This chain uses TRBV24-1 with TRBJ2-7; D is uncertain. This CDR3 has 13 residues. V shed 2 bases and J shed 3 bases, with 7 bases lying between them. Germline V lookup: CDR1 KGHDR, CDR2 SFDVKD. DNA of the CDR3: TGTGCCACCAGTGATTCCCGGAACTACGAGCAGTACTTC. It specifies CATSDSRNYEQYF.

This clonotype has at least ten counts. The rearrangement links TRBV25-1 to TRBJ1-2, with D tentatively TRBD1 (5 bases). Trimming removed 8 bases at V and 8 bases at J, with 15 bases between. CDR3 size: 12 residues. CDR1 MGHDK and CDR2 SYGVNS come from the germline V gene. The CDR3 nucleotides read TGTGCCAGCCTCGGGGGTGCTTTGGGCTACACCTTC. It encodes CASLGGALGYTF.

Many counts were recorded for this clonotype. The chain has TRBV7-2 and TRBJ1-1; 7 bases are shared with TRBD1. The CDR3 has 14 residues. J lost 4 bases, V lost 6 bases, and 8 bases had no gene match. CDR1 and CDR2 (germline): SGHTA, FQGNSA. The CDR3 DNA follows: TGTGCCAGCAGGCGGGACAGATCGTCCACTGAAGCTTTCTTT. It translates to CASRRDRSSTEAFF.

Many counts were recorded for this clonotype. The chain is built from TRBV28 and TRBJ2-5; weak D call: TRBD1 (7 bases). The CDR3 loop spans 14 amino acids. Germline V gene sequence: CDR1 MDHEN, CDR2 SYDVKM. V was trimmed by 2 bases and J by 5 bases, leaving 12 bases between them. In nucleotides, the CDR3 is TGTGCCAGCAGTTTACTGACAGGGAGGGAGACCCAGTACTTC. As protein: CASSLLTGRETQYF.

This clonotype was counted ten times or more. The chain employs TRBV12-3 or TRBV12-4 and TRBJ2-7; tentative D call: TRBD1 (5 bases). The V end was cut by 3 bases, the J end by 1 base, with 7 bases between. This CDR3 region has 13 residues. The CDR3 is CASSLGQSYEQYF. CDR3 coding DNA: TGTGCCAGCAGTTTGGGGCAGTCCTACGAGCAGTACTTC.

This clonotype has a count of ten or more. This chain links TRBV6-5 with TRBJ2-7; TRBD1 agrees at 9 bases. V gave up 6 bases and J gave up 6 bases; unmatched junction bases: 9. This CDR3 contains 14 residues. Germline V gene sequence: CDR1 MNHEY, CDR2 SVGAGI. The CDR3 coding sequence is TGTGCCAGCAGGGCCGGACAGGGGAGAGGCGAGCAGTACTTC. Its protein is CASRAGQGRGEQYF.

The rearrangement joins TRBV28 to TRBJ2-7, with 8 positions matching TRBD1. Germline values: CDR1 MDHEN, CDR2 SYDVKM. With 6 bases clipped from V and 0 bases from J, the junction kept 4 bases outside the gene matches. CDR3 length: 14 amino acids. DNA for the CDR3: TGTGCCAGCAGAGGACAGGGAGTCTCCTACGAGCAGTACTTC. Translating gives CASRGQGVSYEQYF.

This clonotype was seen a few times. The chain is built from TRBV6-1 and TRBJ2-5, with D possibly called TRBD1 or TRBD2 (5 bases each). This CDR3 is 14 amino acids long. V gave up 7 bases and J gave up 2 bases, with 14 bases separating them. Germline values: CDR1 MNHNS, CDR2 SASEGT. The CDR3 region is CASTGWGSQETQYF. CDR3 sequence (DNA): TGTGCCAGCACGGGATGGGGCTCTCAAGAGACCCAGTACTTC.

This clonotype was counted at least ten times. The chain employs TRBV6-5 and TRBJ2-7; D gene ambiguous. The CDR3 extends over 14 amino acids. The V end lost 2 bases, the J end lost 1 base, and 9 bases lay between the germline ends. Germline V gene data show CDR1 as MNHEY and CDR2 as SVGAGI. For the CDR3, the DNA is TGTGCCAGCAGTTACCGGCGGCTATCCTACGAGCAGTACTTC. Amino acids: CASSYRRLSYEQYF.

This clonotype was counted at least ten times. This chain joins TRBV19 and TRBJ1-1; D remains unclear. CDR3 length: 16 residues. Trimming took off 1 base at V and 0 bases at J, with 12 bases between the two ends. Germline V lookup: CDR1 LNHDA, CDR2 SQIVND (reference sequence). The CDR3 here is CASSIVYRSMNTEAFF. In nucleotides, the CDR3 is TGTGCCAGTAGTATAGTTTATAGGTCCATGAACACTGAAGCTTTCTTT.

This clonotype occurred many times. The J gene is TRBJ1-2, the V gene TRBV24-1; possible D gene TRBD1, 6 bases. V gave up 4 bases and J gave up 5 bases, with 13 bases separating them. Germline V gene sequence: CDR1 KGHDR, CDR2 SFDVKD. The CDR3 totals 14 residues. The CDR3 region has the DNA TGTGCCACCAGTGACCCGGGGGCGAGATATGGCTACACCTTC. Translated: CATSDPGARYGYTF.

CDR3 sequence (DNA): TGTGCCAGTAGTATCGGGACAGGGTTTGGCGGCTACACCTTC. Translated, it gives CASSIGTGFGGYTF. The chain has TRBV19 and TRBJ1-2, with TRBD1 identical over 9 bases. This CDR3 region has 14 residues. Germline CDR1 LNHDA, CDR2 SQIVND (reference sequence). The trim removed 3 bases at V and 8 bases at J, leaving 7 bases unmatched.

This clonotype has ten or more counts. J is TRBJ1-5 and V is TRBV19; 12 bases align to TRBD1. The CDR3 length is 13 residues. Germline-derived CDR1 and CDR2 are LNHDA and SQIVND (reference sequence). J gave up 6 bases and V 8 bases, and 2 bases lay outside the gene matches. The DNA of the CDR3 is TGTGCCAGTGGGACAGGGGGCGGTCAGCCCCAGCATTTT. This sequence encodes CASGTGGGQPQHF. Full variable domain (outside the CDR3, taken from reference TRBV19 and TRBJ1-5): DGGITQSPKYLFRKEGQNVTLSCEQNLNHDAMYWYRQDPGQGLRLIYYSQIVNDFQKGDIAEGYSVSREKKESFPLTVTSAQKNPTAFYLCASGTGGGQPQHFGDGTRLSIL.

This clonotype occurred many times. This chain connects TRBV6-2 or TRBV6-3 to TRBJ2-7, with 12 nucleotides matching TRBD2. V was clipped by 7 bases and J by 4 bases; unmatched bases: 8. The CDR3 is made up of 15 amino acids. From germline, CDR1 is MNHEY and CDR2 SVGEGT. This CDR3 is CASTSTSGRTYEQYF. In DNA, the CDR3 is TGTGCCAGCACCAGTACTAGCGGGAGGACTTACGAGCAGTACTTC.

This clonotype was observed a few times. The rearrangement joins TRBV7-9 to TRBJ1-3, with D maybe TRBD1 (6 bases). The CDR3 contains 14 residues. Per germline, CDR1 SEHNR and CDR2 FQNEAQ (reference sequence). V was cut by 3 bases and J by 3 bases, with 9 bases left in between. Here the CDR3 DNA reads TGTGCCAGCAGCTTCAGGGGAATTGGAAACACCATATATTTT. It codes for CASSFRGIGNTIYF.

Comments on this clonotype: A read error is possible here, since a much larger clone lies one base away. This sequence joins TRBV27 and TRBJ2-5; D is uncertain. This CDR3 comprises 14 residues. V lost 2 bases and J lost 5, with 12 bases in between. Germline V lookup: CDR1 MNHEY, CDR2 SMNVEV (reference sequence). The CDR3 loop is CASSLVSSLETQYF. CDR3 coding DNA: TGTGCCAGCAGTTTAGTCTCTAGTCTGGAGACCCAGTACTTC.